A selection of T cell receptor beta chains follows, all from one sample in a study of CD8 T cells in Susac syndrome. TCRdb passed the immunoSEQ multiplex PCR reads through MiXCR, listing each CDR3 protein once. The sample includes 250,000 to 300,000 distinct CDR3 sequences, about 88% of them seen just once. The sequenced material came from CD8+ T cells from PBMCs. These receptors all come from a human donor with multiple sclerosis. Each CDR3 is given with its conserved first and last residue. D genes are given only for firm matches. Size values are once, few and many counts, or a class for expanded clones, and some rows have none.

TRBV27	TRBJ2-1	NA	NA	TGTGCCAGCAGGTTAGGGACCGATAACAATGAGCAGTTCTTC	CASRLGTDNNEQFF
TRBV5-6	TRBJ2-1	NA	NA	TGTGCCAGCAGCCTGGCCGCTAGCTTCAATGAGCAGTTCTTC	CASSLAASFNEQFF
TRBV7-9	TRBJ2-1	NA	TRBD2	TGTGCCAGCAGCTTAGGGCCTAGCGGGAGTAATGAGCAGTTCTTC	CASSLGPSGSNEQFF
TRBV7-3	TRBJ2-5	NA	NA	TGTGCCAGCAGCTTATTCGCCGGGAGTCAAGAGACCCAGTACTTC	CASSLFAGSQETQYF
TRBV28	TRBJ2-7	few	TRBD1	TGTGCCAGCAGTTTACGGGACAGGGCCTACGAGCAGTACTTC	CASSLRDRAYEQYF
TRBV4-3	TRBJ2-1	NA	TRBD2	TGCGCCAGCAGCCAAGATATGGGGGGAGGGTACAATGAGCAGTTCTTC	CASSQDMGGGYNEQFF
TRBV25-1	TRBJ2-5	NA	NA	TGTGCCAGCAGTGCCGGGGCCCAAGAGACCCAGTACTTC	CASSAGAQETQYF
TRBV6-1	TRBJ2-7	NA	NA	TGTGCCAGCAGTGACTACGACATGAGCTCCTACGAGCAGTACTTC	CASSDYDMSSYEQYF
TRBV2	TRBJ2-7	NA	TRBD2	TGTGCCAGCAGTGAAGGGCCGTTAGCGGGAGCGTCCTACGAGCAGTACTTC	CASSEGPLAGASYEQYF
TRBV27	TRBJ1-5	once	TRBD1	TGTGCCAGTAGCAGTCAGGGACAGGGGAATCAGCCCCAGCATTTT	CASSSQGQGNQPQHF
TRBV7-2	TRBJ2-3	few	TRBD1	TGTGCCAGCAGCTCCGGACAGGGGGCCGATACGCAGTATTTT	CASSSGQGADTQYF
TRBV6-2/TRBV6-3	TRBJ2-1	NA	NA	TGTGCCAGCAGTTATACTAGAAGGCATGAGCAGTTCTTC	CASSYTRRHEQFF
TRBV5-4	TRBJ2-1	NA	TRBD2	TGTGCCAGCACCACTAGCGGGCTTAACAATGAGCAGTTCTTC	CASTTSGLNNEQFF
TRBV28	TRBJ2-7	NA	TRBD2	TGTGCCAGCAGTTCGCCCCGGACTAGCGGCTACGAGCAGTACTTC	CASSSPRTSGYEQYF